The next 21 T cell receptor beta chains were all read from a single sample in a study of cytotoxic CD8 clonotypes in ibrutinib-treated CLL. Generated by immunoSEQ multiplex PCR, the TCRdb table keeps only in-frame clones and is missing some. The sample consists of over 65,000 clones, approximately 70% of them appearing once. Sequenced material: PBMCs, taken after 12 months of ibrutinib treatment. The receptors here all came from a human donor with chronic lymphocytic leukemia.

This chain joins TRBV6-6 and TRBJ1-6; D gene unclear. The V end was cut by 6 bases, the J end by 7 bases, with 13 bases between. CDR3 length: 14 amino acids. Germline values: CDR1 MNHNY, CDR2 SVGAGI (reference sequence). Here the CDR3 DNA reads TGTGCCAGCAGGCGCGGAACGGAGAATTCACCCCTCCACTTT. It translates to CASRRGTENSPLHF.

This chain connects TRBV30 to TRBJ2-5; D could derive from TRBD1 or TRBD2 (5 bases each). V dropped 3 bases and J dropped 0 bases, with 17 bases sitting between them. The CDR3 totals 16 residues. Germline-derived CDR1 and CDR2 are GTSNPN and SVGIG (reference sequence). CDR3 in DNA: TGTGCCTGGAGCCTCTGGGGGACCGAGTACCAAGAGACCCAGTACTTC. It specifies CAWSLWGTEYQETQYF. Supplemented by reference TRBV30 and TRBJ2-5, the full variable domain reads SQTIHQWPATLVQPVGSPLSLECTVEGTSNPNLYWYRQAAGRGLQLLFYSVGIGQISSEVPQNLSASRPQDRQFILSSKKLLLSDSGFYLCAWSLWGTEYQETQYFGPGTRLLVL.

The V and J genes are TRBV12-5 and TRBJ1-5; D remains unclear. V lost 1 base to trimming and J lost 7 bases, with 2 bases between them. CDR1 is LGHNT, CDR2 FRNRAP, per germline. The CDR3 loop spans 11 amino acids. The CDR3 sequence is CASGLGQPQHF. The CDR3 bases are TGTGCTAGTGGTTTGGGACAGCCCCAGCATTTT. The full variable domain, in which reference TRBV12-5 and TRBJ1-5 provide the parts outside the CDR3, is DARVTQTPRHKVTEMGQEVTMRCQPILGHNTVFWYRQTMMQGLELLAYFRNRAPLDDSGMPKDRFSAEMPDATLATLKIQPSEPRDSAVYFCASGLGQPQHFGDGTRLSIL.

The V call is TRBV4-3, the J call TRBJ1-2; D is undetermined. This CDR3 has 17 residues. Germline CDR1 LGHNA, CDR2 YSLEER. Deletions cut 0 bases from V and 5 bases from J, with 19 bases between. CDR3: CASSQDLAPESGYGYTF. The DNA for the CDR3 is TGCGCCAGCAGCCAAGATCTTGCTCCCGAATCGGGGTATGGCTACACCTTC.

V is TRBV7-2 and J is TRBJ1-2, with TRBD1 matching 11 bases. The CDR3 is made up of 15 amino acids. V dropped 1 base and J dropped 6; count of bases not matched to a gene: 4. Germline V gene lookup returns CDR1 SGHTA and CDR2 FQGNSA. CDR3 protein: CASSLGTGGVNGYTF. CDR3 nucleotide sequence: TGTGCCAGCAGCTTAGGGACAGGGGGCGTTAATGGCTACACCTTC.

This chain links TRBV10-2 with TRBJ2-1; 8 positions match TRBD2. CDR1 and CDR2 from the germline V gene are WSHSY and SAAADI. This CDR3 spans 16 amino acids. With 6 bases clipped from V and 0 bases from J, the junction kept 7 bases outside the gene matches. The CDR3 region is CASSSRTSNSYNEQFF. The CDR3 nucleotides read TGCGCCAGCAGCTCTAGGACTAGCAACTCCTACAATGAGCAGTTCTTC.

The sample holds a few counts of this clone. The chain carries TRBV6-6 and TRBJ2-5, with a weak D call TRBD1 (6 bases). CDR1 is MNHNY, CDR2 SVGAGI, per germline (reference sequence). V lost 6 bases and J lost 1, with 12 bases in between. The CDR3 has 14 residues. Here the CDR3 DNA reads TGTGCCAGCAGCCCTAACAGGGCCCAAGAGACCCAGTACTTC. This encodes CASSPNRAQETQYF.

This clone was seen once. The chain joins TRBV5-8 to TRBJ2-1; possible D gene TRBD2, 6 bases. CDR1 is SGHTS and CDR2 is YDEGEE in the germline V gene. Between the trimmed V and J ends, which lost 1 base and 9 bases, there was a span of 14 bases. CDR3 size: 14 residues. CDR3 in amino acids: CASSLTYHGGEQFF. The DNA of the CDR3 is TGTGCCAGCAGCTTGACCTACCACGGGGGTGAGCAGTTCTTC.

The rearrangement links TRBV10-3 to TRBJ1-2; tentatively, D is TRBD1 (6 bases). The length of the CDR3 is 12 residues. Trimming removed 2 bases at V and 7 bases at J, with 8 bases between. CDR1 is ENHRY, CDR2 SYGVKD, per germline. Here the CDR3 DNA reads TGTGCCATCAGTGAGGTGGGGGCTGGCTACACCTTC. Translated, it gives CAISEVGAGYTF.

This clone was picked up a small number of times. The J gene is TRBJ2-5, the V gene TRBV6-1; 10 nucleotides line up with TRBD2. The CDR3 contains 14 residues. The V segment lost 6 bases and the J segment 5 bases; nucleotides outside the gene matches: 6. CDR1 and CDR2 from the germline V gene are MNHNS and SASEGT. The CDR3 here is CASSLLAGRETQYF. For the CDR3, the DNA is TGTGCCAGCAGCCTACTAGCGGGGAGGGAGACCCAGTACTTC.

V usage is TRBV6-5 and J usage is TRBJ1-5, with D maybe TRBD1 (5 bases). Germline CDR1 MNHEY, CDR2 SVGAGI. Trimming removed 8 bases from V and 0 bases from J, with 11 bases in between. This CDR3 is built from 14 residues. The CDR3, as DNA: TGTGCCAGCGGACCGGGGCATAGCAATCAGCCCCAGCATTTT. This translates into CASGPGHSNQPQHF.

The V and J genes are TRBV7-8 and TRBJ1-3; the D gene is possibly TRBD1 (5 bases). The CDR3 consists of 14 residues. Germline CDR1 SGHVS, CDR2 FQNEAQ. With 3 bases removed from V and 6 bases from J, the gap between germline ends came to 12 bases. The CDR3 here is CASSFAGGENTIYF. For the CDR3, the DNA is TGTGCCAGCAGCTTCGCGGGGGGTGAAAACACCATATATTTT.

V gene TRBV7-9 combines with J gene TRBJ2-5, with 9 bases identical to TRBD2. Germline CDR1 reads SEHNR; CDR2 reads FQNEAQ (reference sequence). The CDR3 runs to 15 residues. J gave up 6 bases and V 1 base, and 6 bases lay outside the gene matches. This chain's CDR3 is CASSLGLAGSQTQYF. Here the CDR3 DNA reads TGTGCCAGCAGCTTAGGGCTAGCGGGGTCTCAGACCCAGTACTTC.

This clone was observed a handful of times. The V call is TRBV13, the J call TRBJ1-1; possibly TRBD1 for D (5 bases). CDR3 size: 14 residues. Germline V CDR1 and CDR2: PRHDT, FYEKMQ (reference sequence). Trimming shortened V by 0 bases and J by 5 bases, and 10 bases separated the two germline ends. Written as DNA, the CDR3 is TGTGCCAGCAGCTTAGGCTTGGGGGATACTGAAGCTTTCTTT. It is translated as CASSLGLGDTEAFF.

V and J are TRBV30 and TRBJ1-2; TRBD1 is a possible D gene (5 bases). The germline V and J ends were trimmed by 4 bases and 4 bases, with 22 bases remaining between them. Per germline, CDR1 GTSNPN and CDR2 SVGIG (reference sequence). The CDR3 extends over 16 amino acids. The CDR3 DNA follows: TGTGCCTGGAATCATCGGGTGAGGGAGGGGAGCTATGGCTACACCTTC. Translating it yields CAWNHRVREGSYGYTF. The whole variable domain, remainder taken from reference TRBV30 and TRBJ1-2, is SQTIHQWPATLVQPVGSPLSLECTVEGTSNPNLYWYRQAAGRGLQLLFYSVGIGQISSEVPQNLSASRPQDRQFILSSKKLLLSDSGFYLCAWNHRVREGSYGYTFGSGTRLTVV.

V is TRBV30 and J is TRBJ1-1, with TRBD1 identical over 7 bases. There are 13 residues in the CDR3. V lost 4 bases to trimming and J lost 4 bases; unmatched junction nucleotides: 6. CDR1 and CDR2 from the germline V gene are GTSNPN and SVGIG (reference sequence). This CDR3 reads CAWTRGLVTEAFF. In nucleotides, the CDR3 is TGTGCCTGGACGAGGGGGCTTGTCACTGAAGCTTTCTTT.

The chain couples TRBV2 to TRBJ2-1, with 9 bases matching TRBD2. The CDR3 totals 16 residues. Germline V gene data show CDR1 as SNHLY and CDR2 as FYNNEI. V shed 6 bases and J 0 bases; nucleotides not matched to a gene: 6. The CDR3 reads CASRWTSENSYNEQFF. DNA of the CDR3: TGTGCCAGCAGATGGACTAGCGAAAACTCCTACAATGAGCAGTTCTTC.

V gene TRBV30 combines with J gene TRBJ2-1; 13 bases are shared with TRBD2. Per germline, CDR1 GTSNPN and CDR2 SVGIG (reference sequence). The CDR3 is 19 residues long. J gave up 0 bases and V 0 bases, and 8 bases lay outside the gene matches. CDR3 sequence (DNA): TGTGCCTGGAGTGTATCGCGACTAGCGGGGGGTAGCTCCTACAATGAGCAGTTCTTC. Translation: CAWSVSRLAGGSSYNEQFF.

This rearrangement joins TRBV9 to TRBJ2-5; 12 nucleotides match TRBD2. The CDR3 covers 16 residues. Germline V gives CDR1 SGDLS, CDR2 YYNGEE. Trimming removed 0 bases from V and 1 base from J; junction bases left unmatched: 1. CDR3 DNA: TGTGCCAGCAGCGTAGCTAGCGGGGGGGCCCAAGAGACCCAGTACTTC. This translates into CASSVASGGAQETQYF.

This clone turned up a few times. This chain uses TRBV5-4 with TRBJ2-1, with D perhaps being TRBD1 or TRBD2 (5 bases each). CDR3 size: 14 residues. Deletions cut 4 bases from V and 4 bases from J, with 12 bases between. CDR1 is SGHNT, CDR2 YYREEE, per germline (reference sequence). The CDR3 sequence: CASSQRGRYNEQFF. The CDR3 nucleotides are TGTGCCAGCAGCCAGAGGGGCAGATACAATGAGCAGTTCTTC.

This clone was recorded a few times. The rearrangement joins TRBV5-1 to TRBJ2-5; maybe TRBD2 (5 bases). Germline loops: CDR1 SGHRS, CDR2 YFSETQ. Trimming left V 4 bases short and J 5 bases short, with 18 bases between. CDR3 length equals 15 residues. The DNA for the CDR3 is TGCGCCAGCAGCCCAACCGGCTCCGGCGGGGAGACCCAGTACTTC. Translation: CASSPTGSGGETQYF.